One sample yielded the 2 T cell receptor beta chains listed below, sequenced in a study of siplizumab effects on memory and regulatory T cells. The repertoire was sequenced with immunoSEQ multiplex PCR; TCRdb's copy has only in-frame clones and lacks some. The repertoire has nearly 85,000 clones, around 93% of them found once; the top ten carry approximately 17%. The sample consisted of CD8+ T cells sorted from blood. The origin of the receptors is a human donor in good health.

The rearrangement links TRBV25-1 to TRBJ2-7; D not certain. V dropped 4 bases and J dropped 1 base, with 14 bases sitting between them. Germline values: CDR1 MGHDK, CDR2 SYGVNS. This CDR3 is 15 amino acids long. The CDR3 nucleotides are TGTGCCAGCAGTGTAGGTGGCAGCCCTTCCTACGAGCAGTACTTC. Protein product: CASSVGGSPSYEQYF.

The gene calls are TRBV11-2 and TRBJ2-3; no clear D. This CDR3 contains 13 residues. V was clipped by 5 bases and J by 4 bases, with 10 bases between them. In germline, CDR1 is SGHAT, CDR2 FQNNGV. In DNA form, the CDR3 reads TGTGCCAGCAGCGCCCCTTTCCCAGATACGCAGTATTTT. Its protein is CASSAPFPDTQYF.